The rows below give T cell receptor beta chains drawn from one sample of a study of vaccination and CD4 T cells after COVID-19. TCRdb used MiXCR to reprocess the PCR reads, holding one entry per CDR3 protein. The repertoire holds 25,000 or so distinct CDR3 sequences, with around 45% as singletons. These receptors have no identified antigens. Sequences were derived from CD4+ T cells from blood, cultured in vitro, sampled before SARS-CoV-2 vaccination. These receptor sequences come from a human donor who received a COVID-19 vaccine. CDR3s include the opening cysteine and the closing phenylalanine or tryptophan. A D gene is named only where the DNA matches it firmly. Not all rows give a size; the values are once, few, many and, for expanded clones, a class.

>TRBV30|.|TRBJ1-1|few
TGTGCCTGGGGGCTTCAGGGTAACACTGAAGCTTTCTTT
CAWGLQGNTEAFF
>TRBV12-3/TRBV12-4|.|TRBJ1-1|once
TGTGCCAGCAGACATGTGCAGGGGCGTATGTGGACTGAAGCTTTCTTT
CASRHVQGRMWTEAFF
>TRBV2|TRBD2|TRBJ2-5|.
TGTGCAGGGAAGGCTAGCGGGGGGGCAAGCCAAGAGACCCAGTACTTC
CAGKASGGASQETQYF
>TRBV5-6|TRBD1|TRBJ2-1|.
TGTGCCAGCAGCTTAGTAGTTGGGACAGGGGGCTACAATGAGCAGTTCTTC
CASSLVVGTGGYNEQFF
>TRBV14|TRBD1|TRBJ2-2|.
TGTGCCAGCAGCCCAAGACAGGGCGCGAACACCGGGGAGCTGTTTTTT
CASSPRQGANTGELFF
>TRBV30|.|TRBJ2-7|.
TGTGCCTGGAGCTCCAGGGGCCACGAGCAGTACTTC
CAWSSRGHEQYF
>TRBV19|.|TRBJ2-5|.
TGTGCCAGTAGTATAGATCTAGAGACCCAGTACTTC
CASSIDLETQYF
>TRBV20-1|.|TRBJ1-2|.
TGCAGTGCTAGAGATCGCGGGGTCGACGGCTACACCTTC
CSARDRGVDGYTF
>TRBV6-5|.|TRBJ2-2|few
TGTGCCAGCAGTTACTTCGGAGGGACCGGGGAGCTGTTTTTT
CASSYFGGTGELFF
>TRBV2|.|TRBJ2-5|.
TGTGCCAGCAGTGGGGGGACTCGGGGGATCAAAGAGACCCAGTACTTC
CASSGGTRGIKETQYF
>TRBV25-1|TRBD1|TRBJ2-5|few
TGTGCCAGCGTGGACAGGAAAGAGACCCAGTACTTC
CASVDRKETQYF
>TRBV10-3|.|TRBJ1-2|.
TGTGCCATCAGGGACAGTCCGCCCAACTATGGCTACACCTTC
CAIRDSPPNYGYTF
>TRBV10-1|TRBD2|TRBJ2-1|.
TGCGCCAGCAGTGAGCTGAGCGGGGGTTTCAATGAGCAGTTCTTC
CASSELSGGFNEQFF
>TRBV12-3/TRBV12-4|.|TRBJ1-5|few
TGTGCCAGCAGTCCAACGGGGACTCAGCCCCAGCATTTT
CASSPTGTQPQHF
>TRBV20-1|.|TRBJ1-3|.
TGCAGTGCCAACCGGGGGCCTGGAAACACCATATATTTT
CSANRGPGNTIYF
>TRBV5-1|.|TRBJ2-2|.
TGCGCCAGCAGCTTTAGGGCCCCCGACCGGAACACCGGGGAGCTGTTTTTT
CASSFRAPDRNTGELFF
>TRBV7-9|TRBD2|TRBJ2-5|.
TGTGCCAGCAGCTCTACGCGACCTGCTAGCGGGGGGGTTCAGACCCAGTACTTC
CASSSTRPASGGVQTQYF
>TRBV6-1|TRBD2|TRBJ2-3|few
TGTGCCACCTGTCCGGGGGGACCTAGCACAGATACGCAGTATTTT
CATCPGGPSTDTQYF
>TRBV25-1|.|TRBJ1-2|.
TGTGCCAGCAGTGAATATGGGGGCAACTATGGCTACACCTTC
CASSEYGGNYGYTF
>TRBV7-3|TRBD2|TRBJ2-1|once
TGTGCCAGCAGCTTAACGGGCCCAGGCGGGGGGGCCCACGAGCAGTTCTTC
CASSLTGPGGGAHEQFF
>TRBV20-1|.|TRBJ1-2|few
TGCAGTGCTGGGGGACTTTTACACTCCGATCATGGCTACACCTTC
CSAGGLLHSDHGYTF
>TRBV19|.|TRBJ2-3|few
TGTGCCAGTAGTATCGTAGGCAGCTCTAGCACAGATACGCAGTATTTT
CASSIVGSSSTDTQYF
>TRBV6-5|TRBD1|TRBJ1-3|.
TGTGCCAGCAGTTACTCGGGAGGGGGCAAAGGAAACACCATATATTTT
CASSYSGGGKGNTIYF
>TRBV6-1|TRBD1|TRBJ2-7|.
TGTGCCACCGGGACAGCTTACTACGAGCAGTACTTC
CATGTAYYEQYF
>TRBV21-1|.|TRBJ1-5|.
TGTGCCAGCATCCTACCACTGGACAGTCGTAGTGAAGTCGATCAGCCCCAGCATTTT
CASILPLDSRSEVDQPQHF
>TRBV10-3|TRBD1|TRBJ2-3|.
TGTGCCATCAGGGACAGGACGGGCACAGATACGCAGTATTTT
CAIRDRTGTDTQYF
>TRBV7-9|.|TRBJ2-5|few
TGTGCCAGCAGCTTAATAGGAGGAGAGACCCAGTACTTC
CASSLIGGETQYF
>TRBV6-1|TRBD2|TRBJ2-7|.
TGTGCCAGCAGTGCCCGACATAGCGGGGCCTCCTACGAGCAGTACTTC
CASSARHSGASYEQYF
>TRBV21-1|.|TRBJ1-2|few
TGTGACCGGGACGCCTCCTTCCCTAACTATGGCTACACCTTC
CDRDASFPNYGYTF
>TRBV30|.|TRBJ2-3|.
TGTGCCTGGACCCCAATTTCGGTAGGCACAGATACGCAGTATTTT
CAWTPISVGTDTQYF